The T cell receptor beta chain under discussion was sequenced for a study of T cell changes during pregnancy in multiple sclerosis. This CDR3 contains 13 residues. V lost 8 bases, J lost 3 bases, and 13 bases lay in between. Germline values: CDR1 SGHAT, CDR2 FQNNGV. TCRdb keeps only in-frame clones here, not all; method: immunoSEQ multiplex PCR. The repertoire consists of tens of thousands of clones, with more than 75% occurring once and the leading ten covering around 13%. The material was CD8+ T cells from peripheral blood mononuclear cells, obtained in the first trimester of pregnancy. The chain couples TRBV11-2 to TRBJ1-1; D possibly corresponds to TRBD1 (5 bases). This receptor was obtained from a female donor in good health, enrolled as a control in a pregnancy study. The CDR3 here is CASGGTYDTEAFF. The CDR3 DNA is TGTGCCAGCGGCGGGACTTACGACACTGAAGCTTTCTTT.